This TCR beta chain is drawn from a study of blood T cell repertoires in COVID-19. Study overall: The United States, Italy and Spain were the sources of the acute and convalescent COVID-19 samples. From T cells, B-cell-depleted T cells, or PBMCs came the material, which was cDNA or gDNA.

Authors' methods: Estimated nucleated cell counts came from reference gene primer amplification. Sequencing used immunoSEQ multiplex PCR; TCRdb keeps in-frame clones, though not all of them. V and J calls and clone size are those listed in that table; D and trimming were worked out from the DNA. The table includes tens of thousands of clones, roughly four fifths detected once. Worth noting for this clone: Relative to the germline gene, one junction end is altered; a read error may explain this.

The CDR3 sequence is 14 residues long. CDR1 SGHRS and CDR2 YFSETQ come from the germline V gene. The chain carries TRBV5-1 and TRBJ2-4, with TRBD1 as a possible D gene (6 bases). Sequenced sample: peripheral blood. This TCR was sampled from a woman aged 80 or older with acute or convalescent COVID-19. As DNA, the CDR3 is TGCGCCAGCAGCTTGGGCGCAGGGGTAGAGCCATGGGACTTC. This translates into CASSLGAGVEPWDF.